In its sample, the clone carrying this T cell receptor (beta chain) was seen a few times. These data originate in a study of blood T cell repertoires in COVID-19. Looking at the study overall: The origin of the acute and convalescent COVID-19 samples was the United States, Italy and Spain. T cells, B-cell-depleted T cells, or PBMCs provided the cDNA or gDNA that served as material.

In the original analysis: Amplified reference gene primers provided the basis for estimating nucleated cell counts. Libraries were prepared by immunoSEQ multiplex PCR; TCRdb keeps only in-frame clonotypes and omits some of them. The D gene and trimming were derived from the DNA, and the V and J assignments and clone size from that table. Of 60,000 to 65,000 clones in the sample, around 83% were seen once. Material for sequencing was peripheral blood. This sequence originates from a woman aged 60-75 years with acute or convalescent COVID-19.

The CDR3 DNA reads TGTGCCAGTAGTCTATCTGATTATAGCAATCAGCCCCAGCATTTT. Protein: CASSLSDYSNQPQHF. The chain uses TRBV19 and TRBJ1-5, with D hard to call. The CDR3 has 15 amino acids. The germline CDR1 and CDR2 sequences are LNHDA and SQIVND (reference sequence). The V end lost 5 bases, the J end lost 0 bases, and 11 bases lay between the germline ends.